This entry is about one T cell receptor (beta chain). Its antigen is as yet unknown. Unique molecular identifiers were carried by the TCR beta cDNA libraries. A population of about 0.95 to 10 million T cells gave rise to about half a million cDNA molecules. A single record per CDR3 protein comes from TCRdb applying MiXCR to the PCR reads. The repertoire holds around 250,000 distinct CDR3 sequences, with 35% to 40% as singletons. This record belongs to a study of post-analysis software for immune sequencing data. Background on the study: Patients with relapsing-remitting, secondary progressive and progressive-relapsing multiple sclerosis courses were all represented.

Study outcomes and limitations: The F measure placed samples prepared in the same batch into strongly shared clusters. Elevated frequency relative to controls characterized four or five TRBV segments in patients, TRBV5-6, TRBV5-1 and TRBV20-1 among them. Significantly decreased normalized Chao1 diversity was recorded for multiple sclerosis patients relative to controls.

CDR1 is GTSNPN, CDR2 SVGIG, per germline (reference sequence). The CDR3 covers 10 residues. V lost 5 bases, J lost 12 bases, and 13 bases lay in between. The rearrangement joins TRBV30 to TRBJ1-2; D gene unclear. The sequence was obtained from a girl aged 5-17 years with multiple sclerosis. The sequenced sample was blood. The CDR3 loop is CAWESKENTF. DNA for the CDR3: TGTGCCTGGGAGTCCAAAGAGAACACCTTC.